This T cell receptor beta chain was captured in a study of regulatory T cells in long-lasting Graves disease. The CDR3 consists of 15 residues. V was shortened by 2 bases and J by 4 bases, with 18 bases between the two germline ends. Germline-derived CDR1 and CDR2 are DFQATT and SNEGSKA (reference sequence). CDR3 regions were amplified by Arm-PCR using iRepertoire HTBI primers to build TCR beta libraries. Using its own MiXCR run on the multiplex PCR reads, TCRdb lists one record per CDR3 protein. The sample has 530,000 or so distinct CDR3 sequences; about 14% are singletons. As for time point: newly diagnosed GD, antithyroid drugs for less than 3 months. With RNA extracted from PBMCs as input, the TCR library was made. Investigators report Graves' disease was diagnosed under American Thyroid Association guidelines. This clonotype appeared many times. This sample also belongs to another study, concerning T cells in Graves' hyperthyroidism and ophthalmopathy.

This sequence originates from a man aged 25 to 40 with Graves disease. The chain links TRBV20-1 to TRBJ2-7; maybe TRBD1 (5 bases). Sequenced here: peripheral blood mononuclear cells (PBMCs), sampled at new diagnosis, from a patient treated with antithyroid drugs. Here the CDR3 DNA reads TGCAGTGCTAGAAATCCCTGGGGCGAAAAATACGAGCAGTACTTC. Protein: CSARNPWGEKYEQYF.